What follows are 3 T cell receptor beta chains derived from one specimen sequenced in a study of STAT3 mutations in large granular lymphocyte leukemia. Study findings and constraints: At least one immunodominant TCR beta clonotype appeared in every T-cell large granular lymphocyte leukemia patient.

Repertoires were generated with immunoSEQ multiplex PCR, while TCRdb's copy carries only in-frame clones and drops some. The sample contains some 15,000 clones, 81% of which appear only once. These TCRs' antigens remain unknown. Input material: peripheral blood mononuclear cells. The receptors here all came from a man aged 60 to 75 with T-cell large granular lymphocyte leukemia. Some clones in this sample may be carry-over from other donors' samples.

The chain couples TRBV19 to TRBJ2-5; D remains unclear. CDR3 size: 13 residues. The ends were cut back, 2 bases at V and 3 bases at J, with 7 bases in the middle. The germline gives CDR1 LNHDA, CDR2 SQIVND (reference sequence). The CDR3 DNA is TGTGCCAGTAGTATAACACTAAAAGAGACCCAGTACTTC. It translates to CASSITLKETQYF.

This chain uses TRBV7-9 with TRBJ2-7; 13 nucleotides match TRBD2. This CDR3 has 15 amino acids. Germline values: CDR1 SEHNR, CDR2 FQNEAQ (reference sequence). Trimming cost V 7 bases and J 2 bases; bases outside gene matches: 5. CDR3 in DNA: TGTGCCAGCACCCTAACTAGCGGGAGGGCCTACGAGCAGTACTTC. As protein: CASTLTSGRAYEQYF. Complete variable domain (other parts from reference TRBV7-9 and TRBJ2-7): DTGVSQNPRHKITKRGQNVTFRCDPISEHNRLYWYRQTLGQGPEFLTYFQNEAQLEKSRLLSDRFSAERPKGSFSTLEIQRTEQGDSAMYLCASTLTSGRAYEQYFGPGTRLTVT.

The gene calls are TRBV10-3 and TRBJ2-7, with 9 bases matching TRBD2. Germline CDR1 reads ENHRY; CDR2 reads SYGVKD. Trimming removed 10 bases from V and 1 base from J; junction bases left unmatched: 11. The CDR3 extends over 15 amino acids. This chain's CDR3 is CATFEGGRGSYEQYF. In nucleotides, the CDR3 is TGTGCCACATTCGAGGGCGGGAGGGGGTCCTACGAGCAGTACTTC.